This T cell receptor (beta chain) was observed in a study of control samples from healthy donors and cancer patients. The germline V gene has CDR1 LGHDT and CDR2 YNNKEL (reference sequence). V lost 4 bases and J 8 bases, leaving 6 bases between the germline ends. This CDR3 spans 11 amino acids. Profiled with immunoSEQ multiplex PCR; TCRdb holds only in-frame clones, not every one. This sample yields about 160,000 clones, of which roughly 95% are seen a single time; approximately 0.97% belongs to the top ten. There are a few counts of this clone. This receptor was taken from a woman between 25 and 40 years old in good health. Sample: blood. This chain joins TRBV3-1 (or the pseudogene TRBV3-2) and TRBJ1-3, with D uncertain. CDR3 DNA sequence: TGTGCCAGCAGCCTCGGAGACACCATATATTTT. Translation: CASSLGDTIYF.